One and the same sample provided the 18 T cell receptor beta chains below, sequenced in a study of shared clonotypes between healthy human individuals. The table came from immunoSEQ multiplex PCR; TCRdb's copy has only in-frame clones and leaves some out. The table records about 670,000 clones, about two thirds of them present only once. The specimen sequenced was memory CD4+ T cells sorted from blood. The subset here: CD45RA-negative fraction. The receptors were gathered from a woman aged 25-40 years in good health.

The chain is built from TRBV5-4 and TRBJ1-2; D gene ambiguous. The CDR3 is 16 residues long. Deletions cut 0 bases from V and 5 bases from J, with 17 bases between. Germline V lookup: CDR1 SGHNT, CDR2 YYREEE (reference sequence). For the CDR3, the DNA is TGTGCCAGCAGCTTGGCCGGCTCGGGTAGTCGGTATGGCTACACCTTC. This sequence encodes CASSLAGSGSRYGYTF.

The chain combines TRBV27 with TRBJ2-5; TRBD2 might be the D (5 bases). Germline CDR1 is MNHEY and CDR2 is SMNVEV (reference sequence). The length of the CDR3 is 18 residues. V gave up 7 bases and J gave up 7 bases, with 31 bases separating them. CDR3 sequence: CASKEEVCAGGLVATQYF. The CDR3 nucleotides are TGTGCCAGCAAAGAGGAGGTCTGTGCGGGCGGTCTAGTAGCGACCCAGTACTTC.

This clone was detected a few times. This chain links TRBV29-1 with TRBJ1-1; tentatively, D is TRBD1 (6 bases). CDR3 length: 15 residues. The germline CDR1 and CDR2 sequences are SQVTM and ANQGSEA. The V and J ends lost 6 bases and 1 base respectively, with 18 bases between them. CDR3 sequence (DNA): TGCAGCGTGCGCGACAGGACCGTTGGGAACACTGAAGCTTTCTTT. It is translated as CSVRDRTVGNTEAFF.

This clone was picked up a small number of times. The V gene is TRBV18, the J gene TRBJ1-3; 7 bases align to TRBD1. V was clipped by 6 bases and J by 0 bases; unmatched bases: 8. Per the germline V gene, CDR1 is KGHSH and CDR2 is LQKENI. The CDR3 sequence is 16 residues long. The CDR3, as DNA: TGTGCCAGCTCGGAAGGACAGGCGAGCTCTGGAAACACCATATATTTT. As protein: CASSEGQASSGNTIYF.

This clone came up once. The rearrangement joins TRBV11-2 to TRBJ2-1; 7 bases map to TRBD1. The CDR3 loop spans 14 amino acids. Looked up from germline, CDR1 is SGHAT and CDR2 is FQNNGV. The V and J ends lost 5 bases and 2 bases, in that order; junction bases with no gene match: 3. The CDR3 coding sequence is TGTGCCAGCAGCCCGGGGACAGCCTACAATGAGCAGTTCTTC. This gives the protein CASSPGTAYNEQFF. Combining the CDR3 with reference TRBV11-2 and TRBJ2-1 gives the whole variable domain EAGVAQSPRYKIIEKRQSVAFWCNPISGHATLYWYQQILGQGPKLLIQFQNNGVVDDSQLPKDRFSAERLKGVDSTLKIQPAKLEDSAVYLCASSPGTAYNEQFFGPGTRLTVL.

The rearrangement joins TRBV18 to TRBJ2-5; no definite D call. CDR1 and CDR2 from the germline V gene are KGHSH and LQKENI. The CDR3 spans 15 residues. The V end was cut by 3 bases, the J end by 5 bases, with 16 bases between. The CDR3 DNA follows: TGTGCCAGCTCACCCCCCTTGGGTGGGGTGGAGACCCAGTACTTC. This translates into CASSPPLGGVETQYF.

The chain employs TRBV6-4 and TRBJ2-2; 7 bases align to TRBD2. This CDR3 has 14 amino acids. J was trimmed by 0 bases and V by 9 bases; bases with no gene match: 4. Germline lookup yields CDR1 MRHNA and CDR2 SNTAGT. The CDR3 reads CASKSGANTGELFF. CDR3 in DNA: TGTGCCAGTAAGAGCGGGGCGAACACCGGGGAGCTGTTTTTT.

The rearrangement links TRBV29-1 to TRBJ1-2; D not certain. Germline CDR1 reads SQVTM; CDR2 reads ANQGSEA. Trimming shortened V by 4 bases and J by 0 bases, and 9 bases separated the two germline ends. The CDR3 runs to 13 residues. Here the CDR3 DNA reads TGCAGCGTTGGGGTACGTGCTAACTATGGCTACACCTTC. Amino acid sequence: CSVGVRANYGYTF.

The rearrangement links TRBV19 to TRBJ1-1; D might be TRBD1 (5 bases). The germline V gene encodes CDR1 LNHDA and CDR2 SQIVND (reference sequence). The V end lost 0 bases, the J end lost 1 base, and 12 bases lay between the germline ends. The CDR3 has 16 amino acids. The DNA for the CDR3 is TGTGCCAGTAGTATAGATCTAGGGACCGCGAACACTGAAGCTTTCTTT. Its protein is CASSIDLGTANTEAFF.

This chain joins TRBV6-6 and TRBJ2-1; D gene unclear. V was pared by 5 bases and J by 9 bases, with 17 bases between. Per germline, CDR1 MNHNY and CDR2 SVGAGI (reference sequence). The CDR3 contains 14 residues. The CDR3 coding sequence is TGTGCCAGCAGTCCTCTCACGCCGCTGGTTGAGCAGTTCTTC. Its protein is CASSPLTPLVEQFF.

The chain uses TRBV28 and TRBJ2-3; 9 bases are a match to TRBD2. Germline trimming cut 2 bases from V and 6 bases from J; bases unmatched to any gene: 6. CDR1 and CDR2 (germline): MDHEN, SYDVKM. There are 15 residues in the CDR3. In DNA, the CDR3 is TGTGCCAGCAGTTTACGGCGGGGGGGGTCCGATACGCAGTATTTT. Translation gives CASSLRRGGSDTQYF.

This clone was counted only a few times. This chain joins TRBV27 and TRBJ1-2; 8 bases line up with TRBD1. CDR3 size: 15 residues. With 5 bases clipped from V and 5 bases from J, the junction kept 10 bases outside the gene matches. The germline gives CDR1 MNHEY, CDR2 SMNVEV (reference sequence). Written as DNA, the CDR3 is TGTGCCAGCAGTCCTCCAGACAGGGGATGGTATGGCTACACCTTC. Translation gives CASSPPDRGWYGYTF.

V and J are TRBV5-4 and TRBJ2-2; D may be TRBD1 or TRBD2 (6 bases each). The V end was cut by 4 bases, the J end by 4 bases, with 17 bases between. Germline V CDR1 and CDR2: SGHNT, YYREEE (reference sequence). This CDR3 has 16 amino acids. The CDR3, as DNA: TGTGCCAGCAGCCACGAGGGGGGATCGGTCACCGGGGAGCTGTTTTTT. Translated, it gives CASSHEGGSVTGELFF.

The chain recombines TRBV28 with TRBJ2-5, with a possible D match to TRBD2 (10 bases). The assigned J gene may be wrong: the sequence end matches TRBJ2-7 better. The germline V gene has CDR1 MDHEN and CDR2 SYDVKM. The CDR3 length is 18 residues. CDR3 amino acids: CASHPGTGTSATYYEQYF. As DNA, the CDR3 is TGTGCCAGTCACCCCGGGACAGGGACTAGCGCCACTTACTACGAGCAGTACTTC.

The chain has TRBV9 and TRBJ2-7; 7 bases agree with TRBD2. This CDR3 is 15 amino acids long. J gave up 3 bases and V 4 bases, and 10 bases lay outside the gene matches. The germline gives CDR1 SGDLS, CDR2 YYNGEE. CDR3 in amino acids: CASSPDLAEIYEQYF. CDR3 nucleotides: TGTGCCAGCAGCCCTGACCTAGCGGAGATCTACGAGCAGTACTTC.

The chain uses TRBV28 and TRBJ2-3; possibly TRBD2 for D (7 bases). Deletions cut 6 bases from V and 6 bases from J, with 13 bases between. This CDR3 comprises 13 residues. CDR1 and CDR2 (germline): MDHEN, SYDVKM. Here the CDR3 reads CASRDRGADTQYF. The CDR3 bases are TGTGCCAGCAGGGATCGGGGGGCCGATACGCAGTATTTT.

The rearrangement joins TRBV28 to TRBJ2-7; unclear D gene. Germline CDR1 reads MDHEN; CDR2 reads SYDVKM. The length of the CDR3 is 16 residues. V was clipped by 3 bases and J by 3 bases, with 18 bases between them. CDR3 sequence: CASSLAPLLGNYEQYF. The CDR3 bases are TGTGCCAGCAGTTTGGCCCCCTTGTTAGGGAACTACGAGCAGTACTTC.

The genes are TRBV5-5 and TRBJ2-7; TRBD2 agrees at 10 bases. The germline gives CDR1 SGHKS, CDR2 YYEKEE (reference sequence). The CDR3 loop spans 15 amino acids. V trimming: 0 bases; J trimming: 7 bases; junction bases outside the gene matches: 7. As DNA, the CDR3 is TGTGCCAGCAGCTTGGCCGCGACTAGCGGGCGAGAGCAGTACTTC. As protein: CASSLAATSGREQYF. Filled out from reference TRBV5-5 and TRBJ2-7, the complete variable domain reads DAGVTQSPTHLIKTRGQQVTLRCSPISGHKSVSWYQQVLGQGPQFIFQYYEKEERGRGNFPDRFSARQFPNYSSELNVNALLLGDSALYLCASSLAATSGREQYFGPGTRLTVT.